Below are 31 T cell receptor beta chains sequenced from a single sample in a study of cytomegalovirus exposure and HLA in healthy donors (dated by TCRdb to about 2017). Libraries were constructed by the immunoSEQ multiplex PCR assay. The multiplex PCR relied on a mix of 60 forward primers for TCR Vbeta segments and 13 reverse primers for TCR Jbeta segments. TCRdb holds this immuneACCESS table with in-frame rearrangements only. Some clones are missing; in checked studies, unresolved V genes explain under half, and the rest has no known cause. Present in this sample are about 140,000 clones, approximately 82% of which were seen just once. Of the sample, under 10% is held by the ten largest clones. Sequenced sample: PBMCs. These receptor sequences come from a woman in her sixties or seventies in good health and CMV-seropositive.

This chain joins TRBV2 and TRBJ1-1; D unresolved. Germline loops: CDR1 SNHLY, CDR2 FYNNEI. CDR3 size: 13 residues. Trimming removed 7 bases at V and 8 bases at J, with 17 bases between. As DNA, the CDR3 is TGTGCCAGCACCCCAGTCCGGGGATCCGAAGCTTTCTTT. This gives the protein CASTPVRGSEAFF. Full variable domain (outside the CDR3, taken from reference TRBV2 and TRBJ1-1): EPEVTQTPSHQVTQMGQEVILRCVPISNHLYFYWYRQILGQKVEFLVSFYNNEISEKSEIFDDQFSVERPDGSNFTLKIRSTKLEDSAMYFCASTPVRGSEAFFGQGTRLTVV.

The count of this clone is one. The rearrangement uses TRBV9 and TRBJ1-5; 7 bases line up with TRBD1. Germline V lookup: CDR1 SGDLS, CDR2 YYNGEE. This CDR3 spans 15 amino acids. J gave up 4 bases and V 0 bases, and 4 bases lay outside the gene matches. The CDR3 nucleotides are TGTGCCAGCAGCGTAGAAGGGACAGAGAATCAGCCCCAGCATTTT. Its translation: CASSVEGTENQPQHF. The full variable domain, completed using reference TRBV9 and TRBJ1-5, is DSGVTQTPKHLITATGQRVTLRCSPRSGDLSVYWYQQSLDQGLQFLIQYYNGEERAKGNILERFSAQQFPDLHSELNLSSLELGDSALYFCASSVEGTENQPQHFGDGTRLSIL.

The CDR3 region is CASSSGQGSYNEQFF. CDR3 DNA: TGCGCCAGCAGCTCCGGACAGGGCTCCTACAATGAGCAGTTCTTC. This rearrangement joins TRBV5-1 to TRBJ2-1; 8 nucleotides align to TRBD1. This CDR3 has 15 amino acids. V dropped 3 bases and J dropped 0; count of bases not matched to a gene: 2. The germline gives CDR1 SGHRS, CDR2 YFSETQ.

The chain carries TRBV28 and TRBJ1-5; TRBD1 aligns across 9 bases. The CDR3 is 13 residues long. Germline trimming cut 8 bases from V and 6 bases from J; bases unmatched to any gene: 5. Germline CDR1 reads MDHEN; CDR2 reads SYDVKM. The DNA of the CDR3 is TGTGCCAGCGGACAGGGGCGGGTTCAGCCCCAGCATTTT. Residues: CASGQGRVQPQHF.

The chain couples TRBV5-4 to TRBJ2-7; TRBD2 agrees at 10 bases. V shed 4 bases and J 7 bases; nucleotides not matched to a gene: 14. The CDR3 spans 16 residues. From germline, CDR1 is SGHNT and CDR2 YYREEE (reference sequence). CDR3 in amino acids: CASSRDLPSGGREQYF. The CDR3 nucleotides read TGTGCCAGCAGCCGTGACCTCCCTAGCGGGGGCCGGGAGCAGTACTTC.

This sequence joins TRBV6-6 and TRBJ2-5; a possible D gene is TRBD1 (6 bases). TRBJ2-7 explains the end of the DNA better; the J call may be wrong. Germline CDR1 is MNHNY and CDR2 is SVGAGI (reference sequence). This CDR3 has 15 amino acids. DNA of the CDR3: TGTGCCAGCAGCCCTACAGGGCTCATCTCCTACGAGCAGTACTTC. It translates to CASSPTGLISYEQYF.

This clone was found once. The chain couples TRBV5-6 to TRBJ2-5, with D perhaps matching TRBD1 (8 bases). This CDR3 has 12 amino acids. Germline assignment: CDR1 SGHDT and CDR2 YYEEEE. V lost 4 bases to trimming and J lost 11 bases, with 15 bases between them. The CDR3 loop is CASSGTGGEQYF. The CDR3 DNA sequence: TGTGCCAGCAGCGGTACAGGGGGGGAGCAGTACTTC. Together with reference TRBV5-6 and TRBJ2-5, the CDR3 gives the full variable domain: DAGVTQSPTHLIKTRGQQVTLRCSPKSGHDTVSWYQQALGQGPQFIFQYYEEEERQRGNFPDRFSGHQFPNYSSELNVNALLLGDSALYLCASSGTGGEQYFGPGTRLLVL.

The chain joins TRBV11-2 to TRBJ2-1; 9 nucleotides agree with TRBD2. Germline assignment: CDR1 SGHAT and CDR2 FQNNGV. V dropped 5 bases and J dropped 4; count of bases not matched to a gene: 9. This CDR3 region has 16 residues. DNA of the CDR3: TGTGCCAGCAGCCCCAATCTAGCGGGGACGTACAATGAGCAGTTCTTC. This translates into CASSPNLAGTYNEQFF.

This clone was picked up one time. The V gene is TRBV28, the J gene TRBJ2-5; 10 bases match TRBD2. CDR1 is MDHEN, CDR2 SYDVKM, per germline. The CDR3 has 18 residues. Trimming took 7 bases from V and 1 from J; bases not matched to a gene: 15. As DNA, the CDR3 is TGTGCCAGCATCATGGGGGGACTAGCGCGTATTACCCAAGAGACCCAGTACTTC. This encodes CASIMGGLARITQETQYF.

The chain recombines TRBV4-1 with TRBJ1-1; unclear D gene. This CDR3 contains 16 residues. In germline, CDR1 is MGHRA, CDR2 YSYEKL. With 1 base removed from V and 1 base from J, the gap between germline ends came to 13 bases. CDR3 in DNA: TGCGCCAGCAGCCAAGTAGAGGCGGGGAAGAACACTGAAGCTTTCTTT. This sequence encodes CASSQVEAGKNTEAFF.

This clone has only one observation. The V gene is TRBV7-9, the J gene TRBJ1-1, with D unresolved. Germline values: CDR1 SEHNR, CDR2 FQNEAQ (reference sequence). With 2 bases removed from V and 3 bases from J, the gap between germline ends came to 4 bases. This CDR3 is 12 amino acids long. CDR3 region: CASSLSDTEAFF. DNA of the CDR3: TGTGCCAGCAGCTTATCGGACACTGAAGCTTTCTTT.

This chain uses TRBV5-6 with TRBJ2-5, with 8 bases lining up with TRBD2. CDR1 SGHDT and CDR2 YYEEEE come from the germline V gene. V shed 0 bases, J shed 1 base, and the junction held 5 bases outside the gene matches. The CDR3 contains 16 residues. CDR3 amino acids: CASSLGLAGFQETQYF. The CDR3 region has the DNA TGTGCCAGCAGCTTGGGTCTAGCGGGCTTCCAAGAGACCCAGTACTTC.

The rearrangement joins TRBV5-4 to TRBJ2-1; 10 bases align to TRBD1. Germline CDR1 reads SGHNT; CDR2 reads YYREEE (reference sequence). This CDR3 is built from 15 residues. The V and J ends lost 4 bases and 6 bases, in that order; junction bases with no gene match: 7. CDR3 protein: CASSKPGQGFNEQFF. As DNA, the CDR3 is TGTGCCAGCAGCAAACCGGGACAGGGGTTCAATGAGCAGTTCTTC. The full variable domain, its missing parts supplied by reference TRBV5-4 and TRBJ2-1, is ETGVTQSPTHLIKTRGQQVTLRCSSQSGHNTVSWYQQALGQGPQFIFQYYREEENGRGNFPPRFSGLQFPNYSSELNVNALELDDSALYLCASSKPGQGFNEQFFGPGTRLTVL.

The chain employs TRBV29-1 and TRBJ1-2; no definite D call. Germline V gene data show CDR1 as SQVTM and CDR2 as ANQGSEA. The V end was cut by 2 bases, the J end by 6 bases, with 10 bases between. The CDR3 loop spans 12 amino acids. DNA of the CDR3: TGCAGCGTTGAAACGGGATTCAATGGCTACACCTTC. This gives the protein CSVETGFNGYTF.

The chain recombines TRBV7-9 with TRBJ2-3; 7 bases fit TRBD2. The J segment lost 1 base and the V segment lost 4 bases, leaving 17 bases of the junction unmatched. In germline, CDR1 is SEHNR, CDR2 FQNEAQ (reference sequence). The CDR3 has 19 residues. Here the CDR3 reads CASSSPPSLELAGTDTQYF. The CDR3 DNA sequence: TGTGCCAGCAGCTCACCCCCATCCCTTGAGCTAGCGGGCACAGATACGCAGTATTTT.

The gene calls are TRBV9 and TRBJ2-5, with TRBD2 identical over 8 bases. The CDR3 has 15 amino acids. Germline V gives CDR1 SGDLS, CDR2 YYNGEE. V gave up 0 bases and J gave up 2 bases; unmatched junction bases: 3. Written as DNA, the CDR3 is TGTGCCAGCAGCGTAGGTGGACTAGCTCAAGAGACCCAGTACTTC. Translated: CASSVGGLAQETQYF. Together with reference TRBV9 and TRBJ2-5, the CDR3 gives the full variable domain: DSGVTQTPKHLITATGQRVTLRCSPRSGDLSVYWYQQSLDQGLQFLIQYYNGEERAKGNILERFSAQQFPDLHSELNLSSLELGDSALYFCASSVGGLAQETQYFGPGTRLLVL.

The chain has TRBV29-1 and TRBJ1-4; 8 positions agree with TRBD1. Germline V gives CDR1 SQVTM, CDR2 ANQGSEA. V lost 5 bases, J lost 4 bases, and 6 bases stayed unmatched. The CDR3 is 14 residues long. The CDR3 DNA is TGCAGCGTTTTGGGACAGGCAGATAATGAAAAACTGTTTTTT. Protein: CSVLGQADNEKLFF.

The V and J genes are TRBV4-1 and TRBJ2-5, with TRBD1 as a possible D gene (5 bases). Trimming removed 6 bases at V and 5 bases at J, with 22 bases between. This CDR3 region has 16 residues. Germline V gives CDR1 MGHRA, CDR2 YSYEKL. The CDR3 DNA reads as TGCGCCAGCAGTCCCAATGAATTGGAAAAGGGGGAGACCCAGTACTTC. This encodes CASSPNELEKGETQYF.

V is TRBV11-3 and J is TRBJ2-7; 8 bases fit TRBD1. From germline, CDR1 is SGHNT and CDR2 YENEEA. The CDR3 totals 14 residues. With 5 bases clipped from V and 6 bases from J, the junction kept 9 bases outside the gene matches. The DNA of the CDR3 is TGTGCCAGCAGCCCTGGACAGGGATTTGGCGAGCAGTACTTC. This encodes CASSPGQGFGEQYF. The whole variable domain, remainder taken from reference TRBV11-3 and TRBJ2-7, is EAGVVQSPRYKIIEKKQPVAFWCNPISGHNTLYWYLQNLGQGPELLIRYENEEAVDDSQLPKDRFSAERLKGVDSTLKIQPAELGDSAVYLCASSPGQGFGEQYFGPGTRLTVT.

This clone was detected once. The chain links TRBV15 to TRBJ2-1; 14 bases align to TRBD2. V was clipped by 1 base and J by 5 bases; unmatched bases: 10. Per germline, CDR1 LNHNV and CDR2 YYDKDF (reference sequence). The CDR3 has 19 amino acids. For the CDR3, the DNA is TGTGCCACCAGCAGAGTATTTAGGACTAGCGGGGGGAATGACAATGAGCAGTTCTTC. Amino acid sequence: CATSRVFRTSGGNDNEQFF.

CDR3 in amino acids: CASSIYTMNTEAFF. The CDR3 region has the DNA TGTGCCAGTAGTATATACACTATGAACACTGAAGCTTTCTTT. The chain recombines TRBV19 with TRBJ1-1; D gene uncertain. The CDR3 extends over 14 amino acids. V was shortened by 2 bases and J by 0 bases, with 7 bases between the two germline ends. Per the germline V gene, CDR1 is LNHDA and CDR2 is SQIVND (reference sequence).

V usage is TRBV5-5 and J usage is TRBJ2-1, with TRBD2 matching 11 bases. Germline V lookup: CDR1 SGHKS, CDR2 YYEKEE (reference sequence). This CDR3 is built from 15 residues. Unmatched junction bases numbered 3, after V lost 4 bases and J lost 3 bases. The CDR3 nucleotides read TGTGCCAGCAGCCTAGGACTAGCGGGCTACAATGAGCAGTTCTTC. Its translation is CASSLGLAGYNEQFF.

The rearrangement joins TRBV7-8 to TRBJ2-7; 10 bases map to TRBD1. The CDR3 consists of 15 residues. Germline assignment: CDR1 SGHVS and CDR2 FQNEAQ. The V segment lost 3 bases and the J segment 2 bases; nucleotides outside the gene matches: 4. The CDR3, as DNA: TGTGCCAGCAGCTTGGGACAGGGGTCCCCCTACGAGCAGTACTTC. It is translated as CASSLGQGSPYEQYF. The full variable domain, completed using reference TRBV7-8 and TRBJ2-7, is GAGVSQSPRYKVAKRGQDVALRCDPISGHVSLFWYQQALGQGPEFLTYFQNEAQLDKSGLPSDRFFAERPEGSVSTLKIQRTQQEDSAVYLCASSLGQGSPYEQYFGPGTRLTVT.

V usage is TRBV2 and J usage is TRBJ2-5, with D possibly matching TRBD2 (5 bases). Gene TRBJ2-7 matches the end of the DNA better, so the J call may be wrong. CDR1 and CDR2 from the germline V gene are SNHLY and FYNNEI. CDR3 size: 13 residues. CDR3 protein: CATAEGAAYEQYF. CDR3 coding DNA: TGTGCCACCGCAGAAGGAGCGGCCTACGAGCAGTACTTC.

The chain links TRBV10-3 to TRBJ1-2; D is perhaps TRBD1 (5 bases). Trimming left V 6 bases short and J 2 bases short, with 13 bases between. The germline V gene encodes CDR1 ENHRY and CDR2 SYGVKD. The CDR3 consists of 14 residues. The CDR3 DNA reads TGTGCCATCAGGTTACTGACAGAAAACTATGGCTACACCTTC. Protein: CAIRLLTENYGYTF.

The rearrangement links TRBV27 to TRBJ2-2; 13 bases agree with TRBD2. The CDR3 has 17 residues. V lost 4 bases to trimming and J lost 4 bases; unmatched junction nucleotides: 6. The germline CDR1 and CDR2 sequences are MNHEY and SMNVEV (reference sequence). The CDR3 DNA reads TGTGCCAGCAGTTCACTAGCGGGAGGGCCGGTCACCGGGGAGCTGTTTTTT. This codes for CASSSLAGGPVTGELFF.

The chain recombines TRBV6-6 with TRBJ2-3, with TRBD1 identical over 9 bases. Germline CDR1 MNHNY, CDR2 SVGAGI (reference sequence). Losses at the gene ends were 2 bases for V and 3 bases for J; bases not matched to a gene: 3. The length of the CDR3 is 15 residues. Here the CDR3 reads CASSYGGTGTDTQYF. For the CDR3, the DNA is TGTGCCAGCAGTTACGGAGGGACAGGGACAGATACGCAGTATTTT.

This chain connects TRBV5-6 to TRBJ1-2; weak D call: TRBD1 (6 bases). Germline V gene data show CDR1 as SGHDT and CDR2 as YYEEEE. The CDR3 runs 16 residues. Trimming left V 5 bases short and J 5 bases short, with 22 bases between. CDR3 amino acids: CASRFTALGQLYGYTF. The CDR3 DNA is TGTGCCAGCAGGTTCACCGCATTAGGACAGCTATATGGCTACACCTTC.

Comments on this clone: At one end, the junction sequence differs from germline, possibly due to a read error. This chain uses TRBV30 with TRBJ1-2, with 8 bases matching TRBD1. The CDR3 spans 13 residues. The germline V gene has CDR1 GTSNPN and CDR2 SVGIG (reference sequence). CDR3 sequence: CAWSPRTGSGYPF. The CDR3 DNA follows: TGTGCCTGGAGTCCTAGGACAGGGTCTGGCTACCCCTTC. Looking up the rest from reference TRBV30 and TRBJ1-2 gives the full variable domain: SQTIHQWPATLVQPVGSPLSLECTVEGTSNPNLYWYRQAAGRGLQLLFYSVGIGQISSEVPQNLSASRPQDRQFILSSKKLLLSDSGFYLCAWSPRTGSGYPFGSGTRLTVV.

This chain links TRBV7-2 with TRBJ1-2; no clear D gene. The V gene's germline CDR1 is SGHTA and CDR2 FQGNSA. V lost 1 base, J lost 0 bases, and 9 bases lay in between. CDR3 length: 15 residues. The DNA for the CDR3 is TGTGCCAGCAGCTTAGAGACGGAGACTAACTATGGCTACACCTTC. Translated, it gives CASSLETETNYGYTF.

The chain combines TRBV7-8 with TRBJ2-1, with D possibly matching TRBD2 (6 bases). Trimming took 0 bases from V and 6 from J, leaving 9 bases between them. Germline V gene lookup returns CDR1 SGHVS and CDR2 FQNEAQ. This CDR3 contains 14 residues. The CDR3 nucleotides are TGTGCCAGCAGCTTAGCGGGAGGTTTCAATGAGCAGTTCTTC. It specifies CASSLAGGFNEQFF.